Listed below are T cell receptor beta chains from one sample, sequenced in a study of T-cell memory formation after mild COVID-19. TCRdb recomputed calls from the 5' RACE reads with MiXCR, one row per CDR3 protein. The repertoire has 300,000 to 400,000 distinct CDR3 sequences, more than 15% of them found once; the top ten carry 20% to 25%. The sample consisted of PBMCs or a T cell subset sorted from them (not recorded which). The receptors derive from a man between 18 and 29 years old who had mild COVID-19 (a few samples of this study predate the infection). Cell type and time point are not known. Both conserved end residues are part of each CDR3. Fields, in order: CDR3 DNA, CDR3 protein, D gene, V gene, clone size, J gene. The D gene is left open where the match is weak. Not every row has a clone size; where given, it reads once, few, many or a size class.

CDR3nt: TGCAGTGCCAGAGGGACTAGCATTTCGACAGATACGCAGTATTTT
CDR3aa: CSARGTSISTDTQYF
d_gene: TRBD2
v_gene: TRBV20-1
abundance: -
j_gene: TRBJ2-3

CDR3nt: TGCAGTGCTGGATCCCTAGCGGGGGGAACCTACAATGAGCAGTTCTTC
CDR3aa: CSAGSLAGGTYNEQFF
d_gene: TRBD2
v_gene: TRBV20-1
abundance: many
j_gene: TRBJ2-1

CDR3nt: TGTGCCAGCAGTTTAGAGTGGGGGGGACAGGGAGATGAGACCCAGTACTTC
CDR3aa: CASSLEWGGQGDETQYF
d_gene: TRBD1
v_gene: TRBV12-3/TRBV12-4
abundance: few
j_gene: TRBJ2-5

CDR3nt: TGTGCCACCAGCGAGGGACTACCTGCCCCCTATGAGCAGTTCTTC
CDR3aa: CATSEGLPAPYEQFF
d_gene: TRBD2
v_gene: TRBV24-1
abundance: many
j_gene: TRBJ2-1

CDR3nt: TGTGCCAGCAGCTTTGACAGGGACACTGAAGCTTTCTTT
CDR3aa: CASSFDRDTEAFF
d_gene: TRBD1
v_gene: TRBV7-2
abundance: few
j_gene: TRBJ1-1

CDR3nt: TGTGCCAGCAGTTACTCGAGTGGGTTATGGCAGTACTTC
CDR3aa: CASSYSSGLWQYF
d_gene: -
v_gene: TRBV6-5
abundance: many
j_gene: TRBJ2-7

CDR3nt: TGCGCCAGCAGCCTCAACACCGGGACACACACTGAAGCTTTCTTT
CDR3aa: CASSLNTGTHTEAFF
d_gene: -
v_gene: TRBV4-1
abundance: -
j_gene: TRBJ1-1

CDR3nt: TGCAGTGCTAGAGAAGGGTATAGCTTTGAGCAGTTCTTC
CDR3aa: CSAREGYSFEQFF
d_gene: -
v_gene: TRBV20-1
abundance: few
j_gene: TRBJ2-1

CDR3nt: TGTGCCAGCAGACGAGCAAGGGGCGGACAGGGGTCCTACGAGCAGTACTTC
CDR3aa: CASRRARGGQGSYEQYF
d_gene: TRBD1
v_gene: TRBV7-6
abundance: -
j_gene: TRBJ2-7

CDR3nt: TGTGCCAGCAGCTACAGGGGGCCGGGGACCGGGGAGCTGTTTTTT
CDR3aa: CASSYRGPGTGELFF
d_gene: TRBD1
v_gene: TRBV11-1
abundance: few
j_gene: TRBJ2-2

CDR3nt: TGTGCCAGCAGTCTTAGCGGGGGGTACCAAGAGACCCAGTACTTC
CDR3aa: CASSLSGGYQETQYF
d_gene: TRBD2
v_gene: TRBV6-5
abundance: few
j_gene: TRBJ2-5

CDR3nt: TGTGCCATCAGTGAGTCGGACAGGGGGCGAATTAATGAGCAGTTCTTC
CDR3aa: CAISESDRGRINEQFF
d_gene: TRBD1
v_gene: TRBV10-3
abundance: -
j_gene: TRBJ2-1

CDR3nt: TGTGCCAGCAGCCCCCGGGGACAGGGGGACTACGAGCAGTACTTC
CDR3aa: CASSPRGQGDYEQYF
d_gene: TRBD1
v_gene: TRBV7-2
abundance: -
j_gene: TRBJ2-7

CDR3nt: TGCGCCAGCAGCTTGGGTCCGGGACAGGGCTTCGCTGAAGCTTTCTTT
CDR3aa: CASSLGPGQGFAEAFF
d_gene: TRBD1
v_gene: TRBV5-1
abundance: -
j_gene: TRBJ1-1

CDR3nt: TGTGCCAGTAGTCCCAAAACACAAGCTGAAGCTTTCTTT
CDR3aa: CASSPKTQAEAFF
d_gene: -
v_gene: TRBV19
abundance: few
j_gene: TRBJ1-1

CDR3nt: TGTGCCAGCAGTTCCCTCGGGGGGGGCGGGCAGCCCCAGCATTTT
CDR3aa: CASSSLGGGGQPQHF
d_gene: -
v_gene: TRBV6-5
abundance: few
j_gene: TRBJ1-5

CDR3nt: TGTGCCAGCAGCTTACAGAAGAACACCGGGGAGCTGTTTTTT
CDR3aa: CASSLQKNTGELFF
d_gene: -
v_gene: TRBV7-2
abundance: few
j_gene: TRBJ2-2

CDR3nt: TGTGCCAGCAGCCCTCGTTGGGACACCTCTGGGGCCAACGTCCTGACTTTC
CDR3aa: CASSPRWDTSGANVLTF
d_gene: -
v_gene: TRBV13
abundance: many
j_gene: TRBJ2-6

CDR3nt: TGTGCCAGCAGTCTGCCGGACAGTTCCTACGAGCAGTACTTC
CDR3aa: CASSLPDSSYEQYF
d_gene: -
v_gene: TRBV6-2/TRBV6-3
abundance: few
j_gene: TRBJ2-7

CDR3nt: TGTGCCAGCAGCCCGGGGCCCTCTAGCACAGATACGCAGTATTTT
CDR3aa: CASSPGPSSTDTQYF
d_gene: -
v_gene: TRBV7-9
abundance: few
j_gene: TRBJ2-3

CDR3nt: TGTGCCAGCAGCGCCTCAGGGACCGGGGAGCTGTTTTTT
CDR3aa: CASSASGTGELFF
d_gene: -
v_gene: TRBV7-3
abundance: -
j_gene: TRBJ2-2

CDR3nt: TGTGCCAGCAGTGATTGGGCTGGAAACACCATATATTTT
CDR3aa: CASSDWAGNTIYF
d_gene: -
v_gene: TRBV25-1
abundance: few
j_gene: TRBJ1-3

CDR3nt: TGTGCCAGCAGCTTCTACCAGGGGACAGGGAGGAACTATGGCTACACCTTC
CDR3aa: CASSFYQGTGRNYGYTF
d_gene: TRBD1
v_gene: TRBV5-5
abundance: -
j_gene: TRBJ1-2

CDR3nt: TGTGCCAGCAGTTTAAAGGGAAATTCACCCCTCCACTTT
CDR3aa: CASSLKGNSPLHF
d_gene: -
v_gene: TRBV27
abundance: -
j_gene: TRBJ1-6

CDR3nt: TGTGCCAGCACCGTAAGGACCGGCAGGGCCCAGCATTTT
CDR3aa: CASTVRTGRAQHF
d_gene: -
v_gene: TRBV2
abundance: few
j_gene: TRBJ1-5

CDR3nt: TGCAGTGCTAGGGGCGGGTCCACAGATACGCAGTATTTT
CDR3aa: CSARGGSTDTQYF
d_gene: -
v_gene: TRBV20-1
abundance: many
j_gene: TRBJ2-3

CDR3nt: TGTGCCAGCAGCTTTGCAGGGAATGAGCAGTTCTTC
CDR3aa: CASSFAGNEQFF
d_gene: -
v_gene: TRBV7-9
abundance: -
j_gene: TRBJ2-1

CDR3nt: TGCGCCAGCAGCTTGGTTGGGATAGGTGAGCAGTTCTTC
CDR3aa: CASSLVGIGEQFF
d_gene: -
v_gene: TRBV5-1
abundance: -
j_gene: TRBJ2-1

CDR3nt: TGTGCCAGAAGCTTTGGGACAGCGAACACCGGGGAGCTGTTTTTT
CDR3aa: CARSFGTANTGELFF
d_gene: TRBD1
v_gene: TRBV6-1
abundance: -
j_gene: TRBJ2-2

CDR3nt: TGTGCCAGCAGTCGGGACAGGGGCTTTCAGCCCCAGCATTTT
CDR3aa: CASSRDRGFQPQHF
d_gene: TRBD1
v_gene: TRBV28
abundance: -
j_gene: TRBJ1-5

CDR3nt: TGTGCCAGCACCCCACGGGGCGGGACTGAAGCTTTCTTT
CDR3aa: CASTPRGGTEAFF
d_gene: -
v_gene: TRBV7-2
abundance: few
j_gene: TRBJ1-1

CDR3nt: TGTGCCAGCAGCAGGGGCGGGACTAGCGGTCAGACCCAGTACTTC
CDR3aa: CASSRGGTSGQTQYF
d_gene: TRBD2
v_gene: TRBV11-2
abundance: -
j_gene: TRBJ2-5

CDR3nt: TGTGCCAGCAGCGCCGCGGGGAGCGAGCAGTTCTTC
CDR3aa: CASSAAGSEQFF
d_gene: -
v_gene: TRBV9
abundance: -
j_gene: TRBJ2-1

CDR3nt: TGCGCCAGCAACGGCGGGGTCAATGAGCAGTTCTTC
CDR3aa: CASNGGVNEQFF
d_gene: -
v_gene: TRBV10-2
abundance: few
j_gene: TRBJ2-1

CDR3nt: TGCGCCAGCAGCTTGGGACTAGCGGGGGCCTACATCACAGATACGCAGTATTTT
CDR3aa: CASSLGLAGAYITDTQYF
d_gene: TRBD2
v_gene: TRBV5-1
abundance: -
j_gene: TRBJ2-3

CDR3nt: TGCAGCGTGGCTCCGGGACAGGGCCTCTACGAGCAGTACTTC
CDR3aa: CSVAPGQGLYEQYF
d_gene: TRBD1
v_gene: TRBV29-1
abundance: -
j_gene: TRBJ2-7

CDR3nt: TGCAGTGCTACTTCCCCGGCGGGGGGGCAGAACAATGAGCAGTTCTTC
CDR3aa: CSATSPAGGQNNEQFF
d_gene: TRBD2
v_gene: TRBV20-1
abundance: -
j_gene: TRBJ2-1

CDR3nt: TGCGCCAGCAGCCAAGGGGGAGGTAGCTATGGCTACACCTTC
CDR3aa: CASSQGGGSYGYTF
d_gene: -
v_gene: TRBV4-3
abundance: -
j_gene: TRBJ1-2

CDR3nt: TGTGCCAGCAGTGAAGCACAGGGAAACACCATATATTTT
CDR3aa: CASSEAQGNTIYF
d_gene: -
v_gene: TRBV6-1
abundance: -
j_gene: TRBJ1-3

CDR3nt: TGTGCCAGCAGATTAGCAGGGGAGGATGGCTACACCTTC
CDR3aa: CASRLAGEDGYTF
d_gene: -
v_gene: TRBV7-2
abundance: few
j_gene: TRBJ1-2

CDR3nt: TGTGCCAGCAGTTACGTACCAACGAACACCGGGGAGCTGTTTTTT
CDR3aa: CASSYVPTNTGELFF
d_gene: -
v_gene: TRBV6-2/TRBV6-3
abundance: -
j_gene: TRBJ2-2

CDR3nt: TGCAGTGCTAGGGACAGACCACTCCTCGGGTCCTACGAGCAGTACTTC
CDR3aa: CSARDRPLLGSYEQYF
d_gene: -
v_gene: TRBV20-1
abundance: -
j_gene: TRBJ2-7

CDR3nt: TGTGCCAGCAGCGCAACGGCTCTAGACTATGGCTACACCTTC
CDR3aa: CASSATALDYGYTF
d_gene: -
v_gene: TRBV7-2
abundance: -
j_gene: TRBJ1-2

CDR3nt: TGCGCCAGCAGCTTGGTTGGTGGCTTAGGCTATGGCTACACCTTC
CDR3aa: CASSLVGGLGYGYTF
d_gene: -
v_gene: TRBV5-1
abundance: -
j_gene: TRBJ1-2

CDR3nt: TGTGCCAGCAGTGTAAGGGGCGGGACAGGCGGTTTAAGGCAGTACTTC
CDR3aa: CASSVRGGTGGLRQYF
d_gene: TRBD1
v_gene: TRBV25-1
abundance: -
j_gene: TRBJ2-7

CDR3nt: TGCAGCGTTGAATGGGGACAGGGGAACGTTGCAGATACGCAGTATTTT
CDR3aa: CSVEWGQGNVADTQYF
d_gene: TRBD1
v_gene: TRBV29-1
abundance: few
j_gene: TRBJ2-3

CDR3nt: TGTGCCAGCAGCGACAGGGGGTCGGGCCCGGACACTGAAGCTTTCTTT
CDR3aa: CASSDRGSGPDTEAFF
d_gene: TRBD1
v_gene: TRBV4-2
abundance: few
j_gene: TRBJ1-1

CDR3nt: TGCGCCAGCAGCGACAGGGCAACTAATGAAAAACTGTTTTTT
CDR3aa: CASSDRATNEKLFF
d_gene: TRBD1
v_gene: TRBV5-1
abundance: -
j_gene: TRBJ1-4

CDR3nt: TGTGCCAGCAGCTTAGTGACAGGGTCGAATCCCTACGAGCAGTACTTC
CDR3aa: CASSLVTGSNPYEQYF
d_gene: TRBD1
v_gene: TRBV7-9
abundance: few
j_gene: TRBJ2-7

CDR3nt: TGTGCCAGCAGCTTAAATATGGCAGGGACAAGCGAGCAGTTCTTC
CDR3aa: CASSLNMAGTSEQFF
d_gene: -
v_gene: TRBV7-3
abundance: -
j_gene: TRBJ2-1

CDR3nt: TGTGCCAGCAGTTACTCGACAGGGGACACTGAAGCTTTCTTT
CDR3aa: CASSYSTGDTEAFF
d_gene: TRBD1
v_gene: TRBV6-5
abundance: few
j_gene: TRBJ1-1

CDR3nt: TGCGCCAGCAGATTCCTCGACAGGGAGCGAGAGACCCAGTACTTC
CDR3aa: CASRFLDRERETQYF
d_gene: TRBD1
v_gene: TRBV5-1
abundance: few
j_gene: TRBJ2-5